These T cell receptor beta chains were read from a single sample in a study of blood T cell repertoires in COVID-19. Assay used: immunoSEQ multiplex PCR; TCRdb lists only in-frame clones, some missing. The profile shows about 140,000 clones, about 86% of them singletons. Sample: peripheral blood. The source is a woman aged 55-70 years with acute or convalescent COVID-19. Both conserved end residues are part of each CDR3. Fields, in order: D gene, clone size, J gene, V gene, CDR3 DNA, CDR3 protein. A D gene is named only where the DNA matches it firmly. The listing skips clone size in some rows; elsewhere it reads once, few, many or a size class.

NA	once	TRBJ1-4	TRBV11-2	TGTGCCAGCAGCTTCTCCGGGACATCTGCTGAAAAACTGTTTTTT	CASSFSGTSAEKLFF
NA	few	TRBJ1-1	TRBV4-3	TGCGCCAGCAGCCAAGCTAGACAGATGAACACTGAAGCTTTCTTT	CASSQARQMNTEAFF
NA	once	TRBJ1-1	TRBV29-1	TGCAGCGTTGAACAGGGGTGGGGGACTGAAGCTTTCTTT	CSVEQGWGTEAFF
NA	NA	TRBJ1-2	TRBV29-1	TGCAGCGTTGTGTCCTCCTATGGCTACACCTTC	CSVVSSYGYTF
TRBD2	NA	TRBJ2-1	TRBV4-1	TGCGCCAGCAGCCAGGCGACTAGCGGGAGCTCCTACAATGAGCAGTTCTTC	CASSQATSGSSYNEQFF
NA	NA	TRBJ2-1	TRBV12-2	TGTGCAAGTCGGGAGACTAGCGGGATTTACAATGAGCAGTTCTTC	CASRETSGIYNEQFF
NA	once	TRBJ1-6	TRBV18	TGTGCCAGCTCCCCGGGACACAGCTCCTATAATTCACCCCTCCACTTT	CASSPGHSSYNSPLHF
NA	NA	TRBJ1-1	TRBV5-1	TGCGCCAGCAGCTTGGACAGATCTGAAGCTTTCTTT	CASSLDRSEAFF
TRBD2	NA	TRBJ2-7	TRBV28	TGTGCCAGCAGTTTTCCGGCAGCGACTAGCGGGGGATCCTACGAGCAGTACTTC	CASSFPAATSGGSYEQYF
TRBD2	NA	TRBJ2-1	TRBV5-1	TGCGCCAGCAGGTTGGGCGGACTAGCCGACGCCTCCTACAATGAGCAGTTCTTC	CASRLGGLADASYNEQFF